Presented here are 30 T cell receptor beta chains from one specimen sequenced in a study of cytomegalovirus exposure and HLA in healthy donors. Amplification used 60 Vbeta primers and 13 Jbeta primers. This table comes from immunoSEQ multiplex PCR, and its TCRdb copy is limited to in-frame clones, with some not included. This sample has some 110,000 clones, with roughly 68% found just once. The sample taken for sequencing was PBMCs. The receptors here all came from a woman in her thirties in good health and CMV-seronegative.

This chain links TRBV18 with TRBJ2-2; 14 positions match TRBD2. The CDR3 loop spans 17 amino acids. The junction had 3 bases not matched to a gene; V was cut back by 2 bases and J by 4 bases. CDR1 and CDR2 from the germline V gene are KGHSH and LQKENI. This CDR3 reads CASSPRTSGRPTGELFF. CDR3 DNA: TGTGCCAGCTCACCAAGGACTAGCGGGAGGCCCACCGGGGAGCTGTTTTTT. Filled out from reference TRBV18 and TRBJ2-2, the complete variable domain reads NAGVMQNPRHLVRRRGQEARLRCSPMKGHSHVYWYRQLPEEGLKFMVYLQKENIIDESGMPKERFSAEFPKEGPSILRIQQVVRGDSAAYFCASSPRTSGRPTGELFFGEGSRLTVL.

A few counts support this clone. The chain combines TRBV29-1 with TRBJ2-6; TRBD2 might be the D (5 bases). V gave up 5 bases and J gave up 0 bases, with 8 bases separating them. Germline CDR1 reads SQVTM; CDR2 reads ANQGSEA. The CDR3 totals 14 residues. CDR3 sequence (DNA): TGCAGCGTTATAGCGTCCTCTGGGGCCAACGTCCTGACTTTC. This translates into CSVIASSGANVLTF. Based on the CDR3 plus reference TRBV29-1 and TRBJ2-6, the full variable domain is SAVISQKPSRDICQRGTSLTIQCQVDSQVTMMFWYRQQPGQSLTLIATANQGSEATYESGFVIDKFPISRPNLTFSTLTVSNMSPEDSSIYLCSVIASSGANVLTFGAGSRLTVL.

This chain connects TRBV5-1 to TRBJ1-2; D call uncertain. The germline gives CDR1 SGHRS, CDR2 YFSETQ. CDR3 length equals 14 residues. The germline V and J ends were trimmed by 2 bases and 5 bases, with 13 bases remaining between them. CDR3 sequence reads: CASSFGRELYGYTF. The CDR3 nucleotides read TGCGCCAGCAGCTTTGGACGGGAGCTTTATGGCTACACCTTC.

This clone was detected only a few times. The rearrangement joins TRBV2 to TRBJ2-7; unclear D gene. Trimming cost V 5 bases and J 3 bases, with 23 bases left between them. Germline V CDR1 and CDR2: SNHLY, FYNNEI. The CDR3 sequence is 17 residues long. DNA for the CDR3: TGTGCCAGCAGTATTGTTTCCCTCGGTAGAGACTTCTACGAGCAGTACTTC. It yields the protein CASSIVSLGRDFYEQYF.

The J gene is TRBJ2-1, the V gene TRBV5-1, with D possibly matching TRBD1 (6 bases). CDR1 and CDR2 (germline): SGHRS, YFSETQ. With 2 bases removed from V and 0 bases from J, the gap between germline ends came to 9 bases. The CDR3 sequence is 15 residues long. In DNA, the CDR3 is TGCGCCAGCAGCTTAACAGGGAGCTCCTACAATGAGCAGTTCTTC. Its translation is CASSLTGSSYNEQFF.

This chain joins TRBV6-1 and TRBJ2-1, with 9 bases that match TRBD1. The CDR3 runs to 15 residues. Germline V gene lookup returns CDR1 MNHNS and CDR2 SASEGT. Trimming took 5 bases from V and 5 from J; bases not matched to a gene: 7. Written as DNA, the CDR3 is TGTGCCAGCAGTACAGGGGGCGGCACACACAATGAGCAGTTCTTC. Amino acid sequence: CASSTGGGTHNEQFF.

This clone has a single count. The chain recombines TRBV9 with TRBJ2-1, with TRBD2 identical over 14 bases. Per germline, CDR1 SGDLS and CDR2 YYNGEE. The CDR3 spans 16 residues. V lost 0 bases, J lost 6 bases, and 2 bases stayed unmatched. The CDR3 loop reads CASSVEGLAGANEQFF. CDR3 DNA sequence: TGTGCCAGCAGCGTAGAGGGACTAGCGGGAGCCAATGAGCAGTTCTTC. Complete variable domain (other parts from reference TRBV9 and TRBJ2-1): DSGVTQTPKHLITATGQRVTLRCSPRSGDLSVYWYQQSLDQGLQFLIQYYNGEERAKGNILERFSAQQFPDLHSELNLSSLELGDSALYFCASSVEGLAGANEQFFGPGTRLTVL.

J is TRBJ2-3 and V is TRBV5-5, with 7 bases fitting TRBD2. J gave up 4 bases and V 1 base, and 6 bases lay outside the gene matches. The CDR3 spans 15 residues. Per the germline V gene, CDR1 is SGHKS and CDR2 is YYEKEE (reference sequence). The CDR3 loop is CASSLFGGRADTQYF. The CDR3 coding sequence is TGTGCCAGCAGCTTGTTTGGAGGGAGGGCAGATACGCAGTATTTT.

J is TRBJ2-5 and V is TRBV4-2; 7 positions agree with TRBD2. The V and J ends lost 5 bases and 3 bases, in that order; junction bases with no gene match: 9. From germline, CDR1 is LGHNA and CDR2 YNFKEQ. The CDR3 length is 15 residues. CDR3 region: CASSAGLAAEETQYF. DNA of the CDR3: TGTGCCAGCAGCGCCGGGCTAGCGGCAGAAGAGACCCAGTACTTC.

CDR3 sequence (DNA): TGTGCCACCAGCCAGACTAGCGGGAGATCCGAGCAGTACTTC. As protein: CATSQTSGRSEQYF. The chain carries TRBV15 and TRBJ2-7; 12 nucleotides line up with TRBD2. Looked up from germline, CDR1 is LNHNV and CDR2 is YYDKDF (reference sequence). V shed 5 bases and J 6 bases; nucleotides not matched to a gene: 5. The length of the CDR3 is 14 residues.

This clone turned up a few times. V usage is TRBV6-4 and J usage is TRBJ2-3, with 12 bases that match TRBD2. CDR1 is MRHNA, CDR2 SNTAGT, per germline. J was trimmed by 4 bases and V by 3 bases; bases with no gene match: 2. This CDR3 is built from 15 residues. The DNA of the CDR3 is TGTGCCAGCAGTGAGCGGACTAGCGGGGCAGATACGCAGTATTTT. Its protein is CASSERTSGADTQYF.

The chain combines TRBV29-1 with TRBJ1-1; D not certain. CDR3 length: 13 amino acids. Trimming left V 3 bases short and J 6 bases short, with 14 bases between. Per germline, CDR1 SQVTM and CDR2 ANQGSEA. CDR3 in DNA: TGCAGCGTTGAGAGACACTTACGACCTGAAGCTTTCTTT. Protein sequence: CSVERHLRPEAFF.

The chain links TRBV4-1 to TRBJ2-2; 10 bases are shared with TRBD2. CDR1 MGHRA and CDR2 YSYEKL come from the germline V gene. This CDR3 has 16 residues. V gave up 2 bases and J gave up 4 bases; unmatched junction bases: 4. CDR3 nucleotides: TGCGCCAGCAGCCAACCAGCGGGAGGGCCCACCGGGGAGCTGTTTTTT. Translated: CASSQPAGGPTGELFF.

This clone was seen a handful of times. The rearrangement links TRBV27 to TRBJ2-7; 12 nucleotides match TRBD2. The CDR3 has 15 amino acids. V trimming: 8 bases; J trimming: 0 bases; junction bases outside the gene matches: 5. CDR1 MNHEY and CDR2 SMNVEV come from the germline V gene (reference sequence). The CDR3 region is CASGLAGSSSYEQYF. CDR3 in DNA: TGTGCCAGCGGACTAGCGGGATCGAGCTCCTACGAGCAGTACTTC.

In this sample, this clone turned up a few times. The gene calls are TRBV27 and TRBJ2-7; 11 nucleotides line up with TRBD1. The junction had 1 base not matched to a gene; V was cut back by 6 bases and J by 3 bases. The CDR3 extends over 13 amino acids. Germline V gene data show CDR1 as MNHEY and CDR2 as SMNVEV (reference sequence). CDR3 bases: TGTGCCAGCAGAGGGACAGGGGGCTACGAGCAGTACTTC. It yields the protein CASRGTGGYEQYF.

The V call is TRBV4-1, the J call TRBJ1-3, with D hard to call. The CDR3 extends over 15 amino acids. The V end was cut by 4 bases, the J end by 0 bases, with 10 bases between. Germline loops: CDR1 MGHRA, CDR2 YSYEKL. This chain's CDR3 is CASSPHGDSGNTIYF. The CDR3 DNA sequence: TGCGCCAGCAGCCCCCACGGAGACTCTGGAAACACCATATATTTT.

The chain links TRBV28 to TRBJ2-7, with TRBD1 matching 8 bases. The CDR3 length is 13 residues. The V segment lost 6 bases and the J segment 4 bases; nucleotides outside the gene matches: 5. Germline V gives CDR1 MDHEN, CDR2 SYDVKM. The CDR3 DNA sequence: TGTGCCAGCAGCCCGGACAGGGCGTACGAGCAGTACTTC. This gives the protein CASSPDRAYEQYF.

The rearrangement joins TRBV10-3 to TRBJ2-2; D might be TRBD2 (6 bases). The CDR3 covers 15 residues. Trimming removed 8 bases from V and 1 base from J, with 14 bases in between. Germline V gene data show CDR1 as ENHRY and CDR2 as SYGVKD. The DNA of the CDR3 is TGTGCCATCGGGTCCGGGACTCAGAACACCGGGGAGCTGTTTTTT. It yields the protein CAIGSGTQNTGELFF.

This clone was counted only a few times. The V and J genes are TRBV10-1 and TRBJ1-2; 8 nucleotides agree with TRBD1. Germline V CDR1 and CDR2: WNHNN, SYGVQD (reference sequence). The CDR3 is made up of 19 amino acids. V trimming: 0 bases; J trimming: 1 base; junction bases outside the gene matches: 13. The CDR3 reads CASSESRTGNVMLNYGYTF. In DNA, the CDR3 is TGCGCCAGCAGTGAGTCCCGGACAGGGAACGTCATGCTTAACTATGGCTACACCTTC.

The rearrangement links TRBV5-6 to TRBJ2-5, with D perhaps matching TRBD2 (6 bases). Germline-derived CDR1 and CDR2 are SGHDT and YYEEEE. CDR3 size: 15 residues. Trimming left V 3 bases short and J 10 bases short, with 22 bases between. CDR3 sequence reads: CASSWGRDSRMNQYF. CDR3 in DNA: TGTGCCAGCAGCTGGGGAAGGGACTCCCGGATGAACCAGTACTTC.

The genes are TRBV2 and TRBJ2-1; 11 bases are a match to TRBD2. CDR1 is SNHLY and CDR2 is FYNNEI in the germline V gene. Trimming took 4 bases from V and 7 from J; bases not matched to a gene: 6. The CDR3 runs to 15 residues. The CDR3 sequence is CASSVELAGENEQFF. CDR3 in DNA: TGTGCCAGCAGTGTGGAACTAGCGGGAGAGAATGAGCAGTTCTTC.

This clone was observed once. The chain joins TRBV2 to TRBJ2-3, with 13 positions matching TRBD2. V trimming: 5 bases; J trimming: 3 bases; junction bases outside the gene matches: 5. CDR1 and CDR2 (germline): SNHLY, FYNNEI. The CDR3 loop spans 16 amino acids. In DNA, the CDR3 is TGTGCCAGCAGTCCTACTAGCGGGAGGGAAACAGATACGCAGTATTTT. It is translated as CASSPTSGRETDTQYF.

V and J are TRBV2 and TRBJ1-2; 10 bases map to TRBD1. Germline CDR1 SNHLY, CDR2 FYNNEI. J lost 5 bases, V lost 7 bases, and 1 base had no gene match. The CDR3 is 12 residues long. The CDR3 region is CASKDRGYGYTF. CDR3 nucleotide sequence: TGTGCCAGCAAGGACAGGGGGTATGGCTACACCTTC. The full variable domain, completed using reference TRBV2 and TRBJ1-2, is EPEVTQTPSHQVTQMGQEVILRCVPISNHLYFYWYRQILGQKVEFLVSFYNNEISEKSEIFDDQFSVERPDGSNFTLKIRSTKLEDSAMYFCASKDRGYGYTFGSGTRLTVV.

This chain joins TRBV15 and TRBJ1-1; D not certain. CDR1 and CDR2 from the germline V gene are LNHNV and YYDKDF (reference sequence). The CDR3 is 13 residues long. V lost 1 base, J lost 8 bases, and 11 bases lay in between. Here the CDR3 DNA reads TGTGCCACCAGCAGAGCGTCGGGGAGGGAAGCTTTCTTT. Its protein product is CATSRASGREAFF.

This rearrangement joins TRBV10-3 to TRBJ2-2; TRBD1 agrees at 7 bases. CDR1 is ENHRY and CDR2 is SYGVKD in the germline V gene. V trimming: 3 bases; J trimming: 3 bases; junction bases outside the gene matches: 1. This CDR3 is built from 14 residues. Here the CDR3 DNA reads TGTGCCATCAGTGAAGGGACAGACACCGGGGAGCTGTTTTTT. Translated: CAISEGTDTGELFF.

The rearrangement uses TRBV7-9 and TRBJ1-2; 10 bases match TRBD1. Germline lookup yields CDR1 SEHNR and CDR2 FQNEAQ (reference sequence). This CDR3 is 18 amino acids long. V lost 7 bases, J lost 2 bases, and 16 bases stayed unmatched. The CDR3 is CASTTAGTGAPQNYGYTF. CDR3 DNA sequence: TGTGCCAGCACCACCGCCGGGACAGGGGCCCCCCAAAACTATGGCTACACCTTC.

This clone was seen just once. The chain joins TRBV5-1 to TRBJ2-7; unclear D gene. V was pared by 3 bases and J by 3 bases, with 7 bases between. Germline CDR1 is SGHRS and CDR2 is YFSETQ. This CDR3 is built from 12 residues. The CDR3 coding sequence is TGCGCCAGCAGCTCCGGGTTCTACGAGCAGTACTTC. Translating gives CASSSGFYEQYF.

In its sample, this clone was seen a few times. The chain recombines TRBV5-1 with TRBJ2-1; 14 bases are shared with TRBD2. CDR3 length equals 17 residues. With 2 bases clipped from V and 7 bases from J, the junction kept 8 bases outside the gene matches. Germline CDR1 reads SGHRS; CDR2 reads YFSETQ. The CDR3: CASSFEGGTSGRNEQFF. In DNA form, the CDR3 reads TGCGCCAGCAGCTTTGAGGGTGGGACTAGCGGGAGAAATGAGCAGTTCTTC.

The V call is TRBV6-1, the J call TRBJ1-4, with D unresolved. V gave up 6 bases and J gave up 0 bases, with 11 bases separating them. The CDR3 covers 15 residues. The germline V gene encodes CDR1 MNHNS and CDR2 SASEGT. CDR3 DNA sequence: TGTGCCAGCAGGGCCGGGTTTTCAACTAATGAAAAACTGTTTTTT. Translated: CASRAGFSTNEKLFF.

The chain employs TRBV7-9 and TRBJ2-2; D is possibly TRBD1 (7 bases). The CDR3 contains 15 residues. From germline, CDR1 is SEHNR and CDR2 FQNEAQ (reference sequence). V dropped 8 bases and J dropped 4 bases, with 17 bases sitting between them. CDR3 residues: CASLKPGGITGELFF. The CDR3 bases are TGTGCCAGCCTAAAACCAGGGGGGATCACCGGGGAGCTGTTTTTT.